The clone carrying this T cell receptor (beta chain) was seen only once. The data were taken from a study of blood T cell repertoires in COVID-19. Study background: The origin of the acute and convalescent COVID-19 samples was the United States, Italy and Spain. From T cells, B-cell-depleted T cells, or PBMCs came the material, which was cDNA or gDNA.

This CDR3 contains 13 residues. V lost 8 bases to trimming and J lost 6 bases; unmatched junction nucleotides: 7. Germline V gene lookup returns CDR1 SNHLY and CDR2 FYNNEI. As processed by the authors: The authors estimated nucleated cell counts from reference gene primer amplification. Some clones are missing from TCRdb's copy, which holds only in-frame ones; the method was immunoSEQ multiplex PCR. V, J and clone size are those of that table, while D and trimming were read from the DNA. The top ten hold around two fifths of the sample, which has 140,000 to 150,000 clones, 84% seen once. This clonotype was obtained from a human donor in a cohort sampled during active COVID-19. The sequencing input was peripheral blood. The gene calls are TRBV2 and TRBJ1-2; 9 nucleotides agree with TRBD1. DNA of the CDR3: TGTGCCAGCCACCCCAGGACAGGGGATGGCTACACCTTC. The encoded protein is CASHPRTGDGYTF.